The next 27 T cell receptor beta chains were all read from a single sample in a study of blood T cells in healthy people across ages. Primers used in a second PCR of about 7 to 12 cycles were a sample-barcoded 5' primer and a J-beta primer mix. In TCRdb, the 5' RACE reads were re-called with MiXCR into one record per CDR3 protein. The sample consists of around 870,000 distinct CDR3 sequences, around 28% of them appearing once. Specimen: blood. These receptors came from a woman aged 80 or over in good health.

Regarding this clonotype: This may stem from a read error, because a much larger clone lies one nucleotide away. The chain carries TRBV14 and TRBJ2-5; D is uncertain. The V end lost 0 bases, the J end lost 13 bases, and 12 bases lay between the germline ends. Germline V gene data show CDR1 as SGHDN and CDR2 as FVKESK. This CDR3 comprises 12 residues. This chain's CDR3 is CASSQDRVRPYF. The CDR3 nucleotides read TGTGCCAGCAGCCAAGATCGCGTACGCCCGTACTTC.

The table lists this clonotype with a few counts. This chain connects TRBV18 to TRBJ1-4, with D possibly being TRBD1 (5 bases). Germline values: CDR1 KGHSH, CDR2 LQKENI. CDR3 length equals 17 residues. V lost 0 bases and J 3 bases, leaving 14 bases between the germline ends. This chain's CDR3 is CASSPPSQGLSNEKLFF. In DNA, the CDR3 is TGTGCCAGCTCACCACCGAGTCAGGGACTATCTAATGAAAAACTGTTTTTT. The complete variable domain, with remaining parts taken from reference TRBV18 and TRBJ1-4, reads NAGVMQNPRHLVRRRGQEARLRCSPMKGHSHVYWYRQLPEEGLKFMVYLQKENIIDESGMPKERFSAEFPKEGPSILRIQQVVRGDSAAYFCASSPPSQGLSNEKLFFGSGTQLSVL.

In its sample, this clonotype was seen many times. The V call is TRBV10-2, the J call TRBJ2-7, with D perhaps TRBD1 (5 bases). CDR1 WSHSY and CDR2 SAAADI come from the germline V gene. Trimming left V 2 bases short and J 6 bases short, with 14 bases between. CDR3 length: 14 amino acids. Here the CDR3 reads CASSETGSGGEQYF. The CDR3 nucleotides are TGCGCCAGCAGTGAGACAGGCTCTGGTGGCGAGCAGTACTTC.

This clonotype has only a few counts. The rearrangement uses TRBV11-3 and TRBJ2-5, with D perhaps TRBD2 (7 bases). CDR1 and CDR2 from the germline V gene are SGHNT and YENEEA. CDR3 length: 14 amino acids. V was shortened by 3 bases and J by 7 bases, with 15 bases between the two germline ends. DNA for the CDR3: TGTGCCAGCAGCTTGGGGGGGCCCCGAGGGACCCAGTACTTC. It yields the protein CASSLGGPRGTQYF.

This clonotype has only a few counts. The V and J genes are TRBV27 and TRBJ1-2; a possible D gene is TRBD1 (5 bases). Deletions cut 6 bases from V and 1 base from J, with 12 bases between. CDR1 is MNHEY and CDR2 is SMNVEV in the germline V gene (reference sequence). This CDR3 has 14 residues. The CDR3 sequence: CASRTLGGNYGYTF. The CDR3 DNA follows: TGTGCCAGCAGGACACTGGGGGGTAACTATGGCTACACCTTC.

The V call is TRBV12-3 or TRBV12-4, the J call TRBJ2-5; D not resolved. The J call could be wrong; TRBJ2-7 is a better fit for the DNA end. The CDR3 has 13 residues. CDR3 sequence (DNA): TGTGCCAGCAGTTTAAATCGGTACCACGAGCAGTACTTC. Its protein is CASSLNRYHEQYF.

As regards this clonotype: One junction end disagrees with the germline gene, perhaps due to a read error. This rearrangement joins TRBV6-1 to TRBJ2-1; D gene unclear. From germline, CDR1 is MNHNS and CDR2 SASEGT. This CDR3 region has 15 residues. In DNA form, the CDR3 reads TGTGCCAGCAGATCGACGTACAGCTCCTACAATGAGCAGTGCTTC. Translation gives CASRSTYSSYNEQCF.

This clonotype was picked up many times. The chain recombines TRBV12-3 or TRBV12-4 with TRBJ2-4; 8 positions agree with TRBD2. The CDR3 consists of 14 residues. The J segment lost 10 bases and the V segment lost 3 bases, leaving 8 bases of the junction unmatched. This CDR3 is CASSFTGGGWIQYF. CDR3 in DNA: TGTGCCAGCAGTTTTACCGGGGGGGGATGGATTCAGTACTTC.

This clonotype was recorded once. This sequence may be a read error, since a much larger clone differs from it by one base. This sequence joins TRBV20-1 and TRBJ1-2; 7 bases match TRBD1. The V gene's germline CDR1 is DFQATT and CDR2 SNEGSKA (reference sequence). The trim removed 4 bases at V and 3 bases at J, leaving 14 bases unmatched. This CDR3 comprises 16 residues. The CDR3 loop is CSATTTETGKDYGYTF. CDR3 DNA: TGCAGTGCTACCACCACCGAGACAGGGAAGGACTATGGCTACACCTTC.

V usage is TRBV12-3 or TRBV12-4 and J usage is TRBJ2-2; D may be TRBD1 or TRBD2 (6 bases each). Trimming removed 6 bases from V and 16 bases from J, with 24 bases in between. The CDR3 spans 14 residues. In DNA form, the CDR3 reads TGTGCCAGCAGAGACAGGATGAGGGCCGGGGAGGAGTTTTTT. This codes for CASRDRMRAGEEFF.

The chain links TRBV19 to TRBJ2-1; D is perhaps TRBD1 (6 bases). Trimming shortened V by 4 bases and J by 3 bases, and 19 bases separated the two germline ends. CDR1 LNHDA and CDR2 SQIVND come from the germline V gene (reference sequence). The CDR3 is made up of 17 amino acids. CDR3: CASSKGPKTGFYNEQFF. In nucleotides, the CDR3 is TGTGCCAGTAGTAAGGGGCCCAAGACAGGCTTCTACAATGAGCAGTTCTTC.

This clonotype appeared a single time. The chain joins TRBV11-2 to TRBJ1-1, with D tentatively TRBD1 (6 bases). With 4 bases removed from V and 7 bases from J, the gap between germline ends came to 25 bases. Germline CDR1 and CDR2: SGHAT and FQNNGV. This CDR3 is 17 amino acids long. The CDR3, as DNA: TGTGCCAGCAGCTCCCTCGGTGGGGGCCGCATTGACGATGAAGCTTTCTTT. As protein: CASSSLGGGRIDDEAFF.

This clonotype has just one count. V usage is TRBV27 and J usage is TRBJ2-7, with 7 positions matching TRBD2. After removal of 5 bases from V and 3 bases from J, the junction contained 19 bases not matched to a gene. CDR1 MNHEY and CDR2 SMNVEV come from the germline V gene (reference sequence). This CDR3 contains 18 residues. The CDR3 spells CASSPTSSWTSGDYEQYF. In nucleotides, the CDR3 is TGTGCCAGCAGTCCCACCAGTAGCTGGACTAGTGGAGACTACGAGCAGTACTTC.

This clonotype occurred many times. The chain joins TRBV7-9 to TRBJ1-2; D remains unclear. The CDR3 length is 12 residues. With 2 bases removed from V and 8 bases from J, the gap between germline ends came to 9 bases. Germline loops: CDR1 SEHNR, CDR2 FQNEAQ (reference sequence). In nucleotides, the CDR3 is TGTGCCAGCAGCTTATTATCGGGCGGCTACACCTTC. This encodes CASSLLSGGYTF.

This clonotype has just a few counts. The chain uses TRBV5-5 and TRBJ1-2; the D gene is possibly TRBD1 (6 bases). With 7 bases removed from V and 4 bases from J, the gap between germline ends came to 14 bases. Germline V gene data show CDR1 as SGHKS and CDR2 as YYEKEE (reference sequence). The CDR3 runs 13 residues. The CDR3 spells CASDTGFSYGYTF. As DNA, the CDR3 is TGTGCCAGCGATACAGGGTTTAGCTATGGCTACACCTTC. Combining the CDR3 with reference TRBV5-5 and TRBJ1-2 gives the whole variable domain DAGVTQSPTHLIKTRGQQVTLRCSPISGHKSVSWYQQVLGQGPQFIFQYYEKEERGRGNFPDRFSARQFPNYSSELNVNALLLGDSALYLCASDTGFSYGYTFGSGTRLTVV.

This clonotype was seen ten or more times. The rearrangement links TRBV20-1 to TRBJ2-3; 8 bases match TRBD1. The V gene's germline CDR1 is DFQATT and CDR2 SNEGSKA (reference sequence). With V trimmed by 5 bases and J by 4 bases, 2 bases remained unmatched. This CDR3 has 12 amino acids. The CDR3 reads CSAPTGADTQYF. For the CDR3, the DNA is TGCAGTGCTCCGACAGGGGCAGATACGCAGTATTTT.

This sequence joins TRBV5-1 and TRBJ2-3; 10 bases agree with TRBD2. The ends lost 3 bases at V and 4 bases at J; junction bases unmatched: 5. The CDR3 length is 15 residues. Looked up from germline, CDR1 is SGHRS and CDR2 is YFSETQ. Here the CDR3 DNA reads TGCGCCAGCAGCTCCCAAGGGACTAGCGCAGATACGCAGTATTTT. It encodes CASSSQGTSADTQYF.

The J gene is TRBJ2-2, the V gene TRBV7-2, with TRBD2 matching over 11 bases. V shed 3 bases and J 9 bases; nucleotides not matched to a gene: 6. From germline, CDR1 is SGHTA and CDR2 FQGNSA. There are 15 residues in the CDR3. The CDR3 DNA sequence: TGTGCCAGCAGCTTGAATAGCGGGGGGGCCCGGGAGCTGTTTTTT. This gives the protein CASSLNSGGARELFF.

Ten or more counts support this clonotype. The chain combines TRBV4-3 with TRBJ2-1, with 12 nucleotides matching TRBD2. The CDR3 consists of 16 residues. The germline CDR1 and CDR2 sequences are LGHNA and YSLEER. V was clipped by 5 bases and J by 4 bases; unmatched bases: 6. CDR3: CASSKRTSGAYNEQFF. CDR3 coding DNA: TGCGCCAGCAGCAAAAGGACTAGCGGGGCATACAATGAGCAGTTCTTC.

This clonotype was seen a few times. V and J are TRBV4-1 and TRBJ2-3; D is perhaps TRBD1 (5 bases). Between the trimmed V and J ends, which lost 1 base and 2 bases, there was a span of 13 bases. The CDR3 runs 16 residues. In germline, CDR1 is MGHRA, CDR2 YSYEKL. The CDR3 loop reads CASSQASQGSTDTQYF. DNA of the CDR3: TGCGCCAGCAGCCAAGCTTCCCAGGGATCCACAGATACGCAGTATTTT.

This clonotype was counted at least ten times. The chain joins TRBV12-3 or TRBV12-4 to TRBJ2-5; D not resolved. Trimming left V 6 bases short and J 5 bases short, with 7 bases between. The CDR3 consists of 11 residues. CDR3 nucleotide sequence: TGTGCCAGCAGGGGTAGGGAGACCCAGTACTTC. Residues: CASRGRETQYF.

This clonotype was counted at least ten times. The chain uses TRBV15 and TRBJ2-3; 12 nucleotides align to TRBD2. Losses at the gene ends were 4 bases for V and 4 bases for J; bases not matched to a gene: 3. From germline, CDR1 is LNHNV and CDR2 YYDKDF (reference sequence). The CDR3 sequence is 15 residues long. As DNA, the CDR3 is TGTGCCACCAGCAAGCCTAGCGGGGGGGCAGATACGCAGTATTTT. This codes for CATSKPSGGADTQYF.

This clonotype was picked up a small number of times. V gene TRBV6-6 combines with J gene TRBJ1-4, with a possible D match to TRBD1 (5 bases). The CDR3 is made up of 17 amino acids. V gave up 5 bases and J gave up 4 bases, with 20 bases separating them. Germline assignment: CDR1 MNHNY and CDR2 SVGAGI (reference sequence). CDR3 region: CASSHGGVRNFNEKLFF. In DNA, the CDR3 is TGTGCCAGCAGTCACGGGGGGGTTAGGAATTTTAATGAAAAACTGTTTTTT.

The rearrangement links TRBV5-1 to TRBJ1-1; maybe TRBD1 (6 bases). CDR1 is SGHRS, CDR2 YFSETQ, per germline. V gave up 4 bases and J gave up 0 bases, with 13 bases separating them. The CDR3 is made up of 15 amino acids. CDR3 bases: TGCGCCAGCAGCACCACAGGGTTCGTGAACACTGAAGCTTTCTTT. Protein sequence: CASSTTGFVNTEAFF.

This chain joins TRBV6-1 and TRBJ1-5; D unclear. V lost 3 bases and J 0 bases, leaving 9 bases between the germline ends. Per the germline V gene, CDR1 is MNHNS and CDR2 is SASEGT. This CDR3 spans 15 amino acids. The CDR3 nucleotides read TGTGCCAGCAGTGAGTGGAAATTTAGCAATCAGCCCCAGCATTTT. It translates to CASSEWKFSNQPQHF.

Ten or more counts support this clonotype. The V gene is TRBV3-1, the J gene TRBJ2-3; a possible D gene is TRBD1 (6 bases). The CDR3 sequence is 14 residues long. Deletions cut 4 bases from V and 13 bases from J, with 21 bases between. Germline assignment: CDR1 LGHDT and CDR2 YNNKEL (reference sequence). CDR3 bases: TGTGCCAGCAGCCCCCTACGACAGGCTGGCCTCGAGTATTTT. It codes for CASSPLRQAGLEYF.

This clonotype has ten or more counts. This chain joins TRBV3-1 and TRBJ1-1; possible D gene TRBD1, 5 bases. CDR1 is LGHDT and CDR2 is YNNKEL in the germline V gene (reference sequence). This CDR3 spans 13 amino acids. V was pared by 2 bases and J by 7 bases, with 11 bases between. In nucleotides, the CDR3 is TGTGCCAGCAGCCAACAGGGCGCTGTTGAAGCTTTCTTT. This encodes CASSQQGAVEAFF.